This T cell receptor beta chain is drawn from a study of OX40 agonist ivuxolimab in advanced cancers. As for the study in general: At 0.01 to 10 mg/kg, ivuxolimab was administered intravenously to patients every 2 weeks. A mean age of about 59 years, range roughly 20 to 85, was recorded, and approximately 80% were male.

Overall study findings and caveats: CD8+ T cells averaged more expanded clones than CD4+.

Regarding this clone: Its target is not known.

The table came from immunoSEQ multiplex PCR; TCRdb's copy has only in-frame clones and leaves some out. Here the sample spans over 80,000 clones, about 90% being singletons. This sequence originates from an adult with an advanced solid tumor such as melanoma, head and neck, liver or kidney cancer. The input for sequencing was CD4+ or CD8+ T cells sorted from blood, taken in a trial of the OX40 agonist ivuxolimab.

The CDR3, as DNA: TGTGCCAGCAGCTTCGTGACAGGGTTGAGCACTGAAGCTTTCTTT. Translated: CASSFVTGLSTEAFF. This sequence joins TRBV7-2 and TRBJ1-1; 7 positions agree with TRBD1. The CDR3 extends over 15 amino acids. V was pared by 3 bases and J by 4 bases, with 8 bases of the junction left unmatched. Germline V lookup: CDR1 SGHTA, CDR2 FQGNSA.